This TCR beta chain was captured by sequencing in a study of shared clonotypes between healthy human individuals. General study results and limits: Rarefaction indicated that sorted-subset sequencing remained incomplete although depth was large.

As regards this clone: Its antigen is still unknown.

A deep-level run was used for the assay. Produced via immunoSEQ multiplex PCR; TCRdb's table is partial and in-frame only. This table has over 950,000 clones, approximately 80% appearing once. CDR3 length: 17 amino acids. Germline lookup yields CDR1 SGHRS and CDR2 YFSETQ. The V gene end was trimmed by 1 base and the J gene end by 2 bases; junction bases not matched to a gene: 7. Nashville, Tennessee was home to all donors, each a Caucasian adult. Source material: memory CD4+ T cells from PBMCs. Described subset: CD45RA-negative fraction. The gene calls are TRBV5-1 and TRBJ2-7; 12 nucleotides match TRBD2. The sequence derives from a man aged 18 to 30 in good health. Some clones in this sample may be carry-over from other donors' samples. CDR3 protein: CASSLQGLAGDPYEQYF. Written as DNA, the CDR3 is TGCGCCAGCAGCTTGCAGGGACTAGCGGGCGATCCCTACGAGCAGTACTTC.